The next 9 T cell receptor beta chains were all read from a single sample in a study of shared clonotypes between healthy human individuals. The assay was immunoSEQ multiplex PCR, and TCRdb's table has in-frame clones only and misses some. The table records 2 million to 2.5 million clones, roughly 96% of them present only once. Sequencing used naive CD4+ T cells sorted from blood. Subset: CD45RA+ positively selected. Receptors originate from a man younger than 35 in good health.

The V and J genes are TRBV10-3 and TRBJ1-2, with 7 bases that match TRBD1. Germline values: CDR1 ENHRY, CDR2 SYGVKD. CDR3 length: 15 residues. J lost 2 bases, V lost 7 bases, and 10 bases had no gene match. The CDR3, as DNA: TGTGCCATCACTTCTCCTGACAGGGACAACTATGGCTACACCTTC. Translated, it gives CAITSPDRDNYGYTF.

The CDR3 reads CASSVGLGRETQYF. DNA of the CDR3: TGTGCCAGCAGTGTGGGACTAGGGCGAGAGACCCAGTACTTC. This sequence joins TRBV25-1 and TRBJ2-5, with 8 nucleotides matching TRBD2. From germline, CDR1 is MGHDK and CDR2 SYGVNS. J gave up 4 bases and V 4 bases, and 5 bases lay outside the gene matches. This CDR3 has 14 residues.

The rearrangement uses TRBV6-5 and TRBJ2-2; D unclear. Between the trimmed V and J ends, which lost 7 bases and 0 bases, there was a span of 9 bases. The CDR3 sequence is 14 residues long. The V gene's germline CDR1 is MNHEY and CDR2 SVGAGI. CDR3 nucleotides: TGTGCCAGCACCAGAGCTTCGAACACCGGGGAGCTGTTTTTT. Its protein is CASTRASNTGELFF.

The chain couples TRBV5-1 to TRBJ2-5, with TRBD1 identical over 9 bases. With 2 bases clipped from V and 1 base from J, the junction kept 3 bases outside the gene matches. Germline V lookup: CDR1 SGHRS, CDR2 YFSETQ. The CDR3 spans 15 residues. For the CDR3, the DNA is TGCGCCAGCAGCTTAAGGACAGGGGCCCAAGAGACCCAGTACTTC. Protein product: CASSLRTGAQETQYF. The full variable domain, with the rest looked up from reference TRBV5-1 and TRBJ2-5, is KAGVTQTPRYLIKTRGQQVTLSCSPISGHRSVSWYQQTPGQGLQFLFEYFSETQRNKGNFPGRFSGRQFSNSRSEMNVSTLELGDSALYLCASSLRTGAQETQYFGPGTRLLVL.

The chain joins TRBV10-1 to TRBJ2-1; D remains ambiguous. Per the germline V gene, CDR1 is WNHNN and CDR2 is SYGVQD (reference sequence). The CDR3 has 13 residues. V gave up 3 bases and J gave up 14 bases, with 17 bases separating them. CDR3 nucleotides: TGCGCCAGCAGTGATGGGGTGTCTACCAGGAAGTTCTTC. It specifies CASSDGVSTRKFF.

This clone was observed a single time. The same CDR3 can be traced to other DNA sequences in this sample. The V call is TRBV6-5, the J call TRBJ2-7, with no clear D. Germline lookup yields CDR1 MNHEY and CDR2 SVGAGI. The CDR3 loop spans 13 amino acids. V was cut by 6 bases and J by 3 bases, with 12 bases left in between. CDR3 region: CASRPPGGYEQYF. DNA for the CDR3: TGTGCCAGCAGACCCCCGGGCGGCTACGAGCAGTACTTC.

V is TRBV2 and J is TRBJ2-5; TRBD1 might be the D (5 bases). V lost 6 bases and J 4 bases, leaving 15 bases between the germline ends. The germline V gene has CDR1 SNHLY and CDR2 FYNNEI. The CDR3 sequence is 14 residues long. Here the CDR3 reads CASSWGKAPETQYF. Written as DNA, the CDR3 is TGTGCCAGCAGCTGGGGCAAGGCCCCAGAGACCCAGTACTTC.

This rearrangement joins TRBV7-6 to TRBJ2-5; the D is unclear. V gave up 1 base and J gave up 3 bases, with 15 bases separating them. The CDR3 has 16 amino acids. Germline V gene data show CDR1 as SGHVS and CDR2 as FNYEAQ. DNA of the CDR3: TGTGCCAGCAGCTTAGTCGGTTGGACCGAAAAAGAGACCCAGTACTTC. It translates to CASSLVGWTEKETQYF.

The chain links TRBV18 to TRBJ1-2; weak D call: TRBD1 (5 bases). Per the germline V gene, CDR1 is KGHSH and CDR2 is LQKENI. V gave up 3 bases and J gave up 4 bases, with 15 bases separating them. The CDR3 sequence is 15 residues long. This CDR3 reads CASSPLGDGFYGYTF. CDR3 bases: TGTGCCAGCTCACCCCTAGGGGACGGTTTCTATGGCTACACCTTC.